Sequencing of this T cell receptor (beta chain) was carried out in a study of OX40 agonist ivuxolimab in advanced cancers. Patients were ruled out by autoimmune disease history or systemic immunosuppression. Trimming cost V 5 bases and J 3 bases; bases outside gene matches: 3. This CDR3 has 14 residues. The germline gives CDR1 MNHNY, CDR2 SVGAGI (reference sequence). TCRdb keeps only in-frame clones here, not all; method: immunoSEQ multiplex PCR. The data show about 63,000 clones, 85% to 90% seen once. Notes on this clone: The antigen remains unidentified.

Findings of the study overall: By week 6 at 0.1 to 3.0 mg/kg, blood CD4+ and CD8+ T cells had expanded clonally.

The chain combines TRBV6-6 with TRBJ2-2, with 7 bases fitting TRBD1. Material: CD4+ or CD8+ T cells sorted from blood, obtained in a trial of the OX40 agonist ivuxolimab. This clonotype originated in an adult with an advanced solid tumor such as melanoma, head and neck, liver or kidney cancer. The CDR3 DNA follows: TGTGCCAGCAGTGAGGACAGGTACACCGGGGAGCTGTTTTTT. It codes for CASSEDRYTGELFF.